The 4 T cell receptor beta chains reported below all come from one sample, sequenced in a study of blood T cell repertoires in COVID-19. Method: immunoSEQ multiplex PCR; TCRdb's copy keeps in-frame clones and lacks some. The top ten clones hold roughly an eighth of a sample with about 100,000 clones, around four fifths of them seen once. Input material: peripheral blood. These receptors came from a woman in her 70s with acute or convalescent COVID-19.

This chain links TRBV12-3 or TRBV12-4 with TRBJ1-1, with 7 bases fitting TRBD1. The CDR3 sequence is 13 residues long. J lost 1 base, V lost 5 bases, and 1 base had no gene match. The CDR3 loop is CASSRQGNTEAFF. In DNA form, the CDR3 reads TGTGCCAGCAGTCGACAGGGGAACACTGAAGCTTTCTTT.

The chain uses TRBV20-1 and TRBJ2-7; D gene unclear. The CDR3 totals 11 residues. The germline CDR1 and CDR2 sequences are DFQATT and SNEGSKA (reference sequence). V lost 3 bases and J 3 bases, leaving 6 bases between the germline ends. This chain's CDR3 is CSASRGYEQYF. CDR3 bases: TGCAGTGCTAGCCGCGGCTACGAGCAGTACTTC.

CDR3 DNA: TGTGCCAGTAGTAAAAACACAGGGGGCGTTACTCCTGAAAAACTGTTTTTT. Its protein product is CASSKNTGGVTPEKLFF. The chain couples TRBV19 to TRBJ1-4, with 9 bases matching TRBD1. CDR1 and CDR2 (germline): LNHDA, SQIVND (reference sequence). CDR3 length equals 17 residues. V lost 4 bases, J lost 7 bases, and 13 bases stayed unmatched.

This sequence joins TRBV19 and TRBJ1-4; perhaps TRBD1 as D (6 bases). CDR1 is LNHDA, CDR2 SQIVND, per germline (reference sequence). This CDR3 has 16 residues. With 2 bases removed from V and 0 bases from J, the gap between germline ends came to 10 bases. CDR3 bases: TGTGCCAGTAGTATAAACAGGGCGGCAACTAATGAAAAACTGTTTTTT. It specifies CASSINRAATNEKLFF.